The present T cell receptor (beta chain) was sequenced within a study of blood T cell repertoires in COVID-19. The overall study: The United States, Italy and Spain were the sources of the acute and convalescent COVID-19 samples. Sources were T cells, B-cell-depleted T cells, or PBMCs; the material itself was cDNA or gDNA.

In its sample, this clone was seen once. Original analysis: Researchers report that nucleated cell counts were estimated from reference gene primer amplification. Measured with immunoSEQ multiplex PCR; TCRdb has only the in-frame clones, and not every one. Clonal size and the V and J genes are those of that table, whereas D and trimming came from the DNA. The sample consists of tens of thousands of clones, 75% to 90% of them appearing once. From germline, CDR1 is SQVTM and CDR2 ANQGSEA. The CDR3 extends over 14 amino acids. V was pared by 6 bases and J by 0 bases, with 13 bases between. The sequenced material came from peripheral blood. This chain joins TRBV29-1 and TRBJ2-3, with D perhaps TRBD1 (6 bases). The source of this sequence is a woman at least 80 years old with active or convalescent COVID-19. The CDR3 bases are TGCAGCGTGTGGCAGGGGTTAAGCACAGATACGCAGTATTTT. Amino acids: CSVWQGLSTDTQYF.